Given below is one T cell receptor (beta chain) in context. Looked up from germline, CDR1 is MDHEN and CDR2 is SYDVKM. The CDR3 runs to 15 residues. Trimming took 6 bases from V and 8 from J, leaving 20 bases between them. A J-beta primer mix and a sample-barcoded 5' primer were used in a second PCR of roughly 6 to 11 cycles. A template-switch adaptor that had 12 random nucleotides put a tag on each cDNA molecule. MiXCR was run by TCRdb on the 5' RACE reads, yielding one entry per CDR3 protein. This table has hundreds of thousands of distinct CDR3 sequences, approximately 50% appearing once. This sample was taken from a study of blood T cells in healthy people across ages. Staff drew 9 to 10 milliliters of peripheral blood from each donor. Per sample, extraction of total RNA gave at least 5.5 micrograms in every case.

The sample consisted of blood. This sequence originates from a woman in her sixties in good health. This rearrangement joins TRBV28 to TRBJ2-1, with D tentatively TRBD1 (6 bases). CDR3 region: CASSPDRKGGDEQFF. CDR3 coding DNA: TGTGCCAGCAGCCCGGACAGAAAAGGTGGCGATGAGCAGTTCTTC.